This TCR beta chain was found in a study of T cells in Graves' hyperthyroidism and ophthalmopathy (dated by TCRdb to the late 2010s). With respect to the entire study: To identify distinguishing TCR V-J signatures, a discovery cohort of around 100 patients was used, comprising roughly 45 with Graves' ophthalmopathy and some 57 with stable Graves' hyperthyroidism. Prospective prediction of ophthalmopathy was tested in an independent validation cohort consisting of about 19 hyperthyroidism patients and some 16 patients who later progressed to ophthalmopathy. For training and testing, the 100 or so patients in the discovery cohort were randomly divided in a 7:3 ratio. In several Graves' hyperthyroidism patients, the study also compared T-cell repertoires from thyroid tissue with T-cell repertoires from blood. Once sampling was done, hyperthyroidism patients were given methimazole at a starting dose of 30 mg daily, whereas ophthalmopathy patients were given high-dose intravenous methylprednisolone. The paper reports TCR Vbeta CDR3 sequencing of approximately 140 peripheral blood samples: around 45 ophthalmopathy, about 75 hyperthyroidism and approximately 17 progressor patients. Broad study findings and their caveats: During validation, the model predicted progression to ophthalmopathy a median of approximately six months ahead of onset, with almost 71% sensitivity and 72% to 80% specificity. Most expanded thyroid clonotypes (frequency above 0.001) were also detected in blood, a finding suggesting that blood repertoires may reflect thyroid immune responses. A model built on a 13 V-J signature distinguished ophthalmopathy from stable hyperthyroidism, reaching roughly 88% sensitivity and approximately 83% specificity in cross-validation and 80%/75% in testing. No statistical method was used to fix the sample size in advance, and group allocation was not hidden from the investigators.

V and J lose 3 bases and 4 bases, and a span of 9 bases separates them. Inclusive of the bounding cysteine and phenylalanine, the CDR3 is 13 residues long. Here the CDR3 DNA is all that survives: 39 bases in frame from base 1. CDR1 and CDR2 (SGHTA, FQGTGA) derive from the germline V gene. On this clonotype: Its target antigen remains unknown. No much larger clone is present one base from it, and per-base qualities are unavailable.

A patient counted as having stable Graves' hyperthyroidism if no progression to ophthalmopathy occurred over 18 months of follow-up. Hyperthyroidism patients were newly diagnosed, with disease duration under 2 months, and aged 18 to 65 years. The study excluded patients with uncontrolled infections, other autoimmune diseases, pregnancy or lactation. Diagnoses were based on clinical symptoms, serum thyroxine and TRAb, thyroid ultrasound and orbital computed tomography. Trizol reagent was used to extract total RNA, and RNA quality was then checked on an Agilent 2100 Bioanalyzer. TCR beta CDR3 regions were amplified from RNA transcripts. For the first round of RT-PCR on the TCR CDR3, the HTBI primer set was used together with the Qiagen OneStep RT-PCR kit. Libraries were constructed in a second round of multiplex PCR, after which size selection and purification were performed. Paired-end sequencing of the libraries was performed with 100 bp reads on an Illumina HiSeq2000. The source study handled its data this way. SOAPnuke was used to process the raw data, with reads discarded if the reads contained adapters or uncalled bases, had a mean Phred below 15, or lacked an exact constant-primer or identifier match. COPE v1.2.5 was used to merge high-quality paired reads, and clonotypes were defined as unique nucleotide sequences. MiTCR v1.1 was used to align clonotypes to the IMGT TRBV, TRBD and TRBJ reference segments. The analysis was restricted to V-J combinations with a frequency above 0.0001, which together covered about 99% of the repertoires. The TCS score was defined as F50 (clonal expansion) divided by E x V (chaos), with BLOSUM62-based TCRdist calculated between CDR3 peptides within each V-J. Welch's t-statistics and random forest reduced just over 500 V-J features to 13, which were used in a naive Bayes classifier (R e1071). The similarity between thyroid and blood repertoires was quantified using the Morisita-Horn index. Clones were called with MiXCR by TCRdb after fastp trimmed the public reads at Q25, and only in-frame beta chains were retained. Rows with a matching CDR3 protein are joined into one entry that keeps the most common DNA and genes. These V and J calls derive from TCRdb rather than the authors' analysis. This sample has about 49,000 distinct CDR3 sequences in its table, and approximately 50% of those were observed once. The ten largest clonotypes hold more than 30% of the sample.

The TCR was taken from a man younger than 35 with Graves' hyperthyroidism. Sequenced: peripheral blood or thyroid tissue (not recorded which). The chain is assembled from TRBV7-3 and TRBJ1-1, with the identity of the D gene unclear. The DNA sequence reads TGTGCCAGCAGCTTCCATGGAGGCACTGAAGCTTTCTTT. Translated, this gives CASSFHGGTEAFF. The variable domain in full, with residues beyond the CDR3 obtained from the reference TRBV7-3 and TRBJ1-1 genes, is GAGVSQTPSNKVTEKGKYVELRCDPISGHTALYWYRQSLGQGPEFLIYFQGTGAADDSGLPNDRFFAVRPEGSVSTLKIQRTERGDSAVYLCASSFHGGTEAFFGQGTRLTVV.